This is a list of T cell receptor beta chains from one sample in a study of control samples from healthy donors and cancer patients. Measured with immunoSEQ multiplex PCR; TCRdb has only the in-frame clones, and not every one. The table has almost 90,000 clones, over 65% seen once. Sequenced: blood. These receptors all come from a woman between 35 and 50 years old in good health. CDR3s include the opening cysteine and the closing phenylalanine or tryptophan. Each record gives: D gene, clone size, V gene, J gene, CDR3 protein, CDR3 DNA. D genes are given only for firm matches. Expanded clones are given a class, and other clones once, few, many or no size at all.

d_call: NA
clone_size: NA
v_call: TRBV19
j_call: TRBJ2-3
cdr3_aa: CASSIGFGKDTQYF
cdr3_nt: TGTGCCAGTAGTATCGGGTTCGGGAAAGATACGCAGTATTTT

d_call: TRBD1
clone_size: NA
v_call: TRBV30
j_call: TRBJ1-2
cdr3_aa: CAWSAGGNYGYTF
cdr3_nt: TGTGCCTGGAGTGCAGGGGGGAACTATGGCTACACCTTC

d_call: NA
clone_size: NA
v_call: TRBV5-5
j_call: TRBJ2-3
cdr3_aa: CASKRDTPLETQYF
cdr3_nt: TGTGCCAGCAAACGGGACACCCCCCTCGAGACGCAGTATTTT

d_call: TRBD2
clone_size: NA
v_call: TRBV7-9
j_call: TRBJ2-7
cdr3_aa: CASSLAAGGLDEQYF
cdr3_nt: TGTGCCAGCAGCTTAGCCGCGGGGGGGTTGGACGAGCAGTACTTC

d_call: NA
clone_size: NA
v_call: TRBV15
j_call: TRBJ1-2
cdr3_aa: CATSRMGGEDGYTF
cdr3_nt: TGTGCCACCAGCAGAATGGGGGGCGAAGATGGCTACACCTTC

d_call: TRBD1
clone_size: NA
v_call: TRBV29-1
j_call: TRBJ2-5
cdr3_aa: CSVRTGRETQYF
cdr3_nt: TGCAGCGTTCGGACAGGGCGGGAGACCCAGTACTTC

d_call: NA
clone_size: NA
v_call: TRBV15
j_call: TRBJ2-7
cdr3_aa: CATSRVAGYEQYF
cdr3_nt: TGTGCCACCAGCAGAGTAGCAGGGTACGAGCAGTACTTC

d_call: TRBD1
clone_size: NA
v_call: TRBV6-5
j_call: TRBJ2-5
cdr3_aa: CASSNRGVGETQYF
cdr3_nt: TGTGCCAGCAGTAACAGGGGGGTCGGGGAGACCCAGTACTTC

d_call: NA
clone_size: NA
v_call: TRBV2
j_call: TRBJ1-1
cdr3_aa: CASSSLDRAFF
cdr3_nt: TGTGCCAGCAGTTCCCTTGACAGAGCTTTCTTT

d_call: TRBD2
clone_size: NA
v_call: TRBV27
j_call: TRBJ2-7
cdr3_aa: CASSLSASSGGSEQYF
cdr3_nt: TGTGCCAGCAGTTTATCGGCTTCTAGCGGGGGAAGCGAGCAGTACTTC

d_call: TRBD1
clone_size: NA
v_call: TRBV5-1
j_call: TRBJ2-7
cdr3_aa: CASSLQGASDEQYF
cdr3_nt: TGCGCCAGCAGCTTGCAGGGGGCCTCTGACGAGCAGTACTTC

d_call: NA
clone_size: NA
v_call: TRBV5-1
j_call: TRBJ1-2
cdr3_aa: CASSLIGANNYGYTF
cdr3_nt: TGCGCCAGCAGCTTGATAGGGGCGAATAACTATGGCTACACCTTC

d_call: TRBD2
clone_size: NA
v_call: TRBV5-1
j_call: TRBJ2-5
cdr3_aa: CASSRTGGIQETQYF
cdr3_nt: TGCGCCAGCAGTCGGACGGGGGGGATTCAAGAGACCCAGTACTTC

d_call: NA
clone_size: few
v_call: TRBV5-6
j_call: TRBJ2-1
cdr3_aa: CASSWGAEPEQFF
cdr3_nt: TGTGCCAGCAGCTGGGGGGCAGAACCTGAGCAGTTCTTC

d_call: TRBD1
clone_size: NA
v_call: TRBV30
j_call: TRBJ1-1
cdr3_aa: CAWSPMGTAEAFF
cdr3_nt: TGTGCCTGGAGCCCCATGGGGACAGCCGAAGCTTTCTTT

d_call: TRBD2
clone_size: NA
v_call: TRBV6-2/TRBV6-3
j_call: TRBJ2-1
cdr3_aa: CASSYILAGGYNEQFF
cdr3_nt: TGTGCCAGCAGTTACATACTAGCGGGGGGCTACAATGAGCAGTTCTTC

d_call: TRBD2
clone_size: NA
v_call: TRBV29-1
j_call: TRBJ2-7
cdr3_aa: CSVIGAGGAYEQYF
cdr3_nt: TGCAGCGTAATCGGGGCCGGGGGGGCATACGAGCAGTACTTC

d_call: NA
clone_size: NA
v_call: TRBV7-2
j_call: TRBJ1-2
cdr3_aa: CASSFGGVDYGYTF
cdr3_nt: TGTGCCAGCAGCTTCGGGGGCGTTGACTATGGCTACACCTTC

d_call: TRBD1
clone_size: once
v_call: TRBV19
j_call: TRBJ1-5
cdr3_aa: CASKGTGNQPQHF
cdr3_nt: TGTGCCAGCAAGGGGACAGGGAATCAGCCCCAGCATTTT

d_call: NA
clone_size: NA
v_call: TRBV12-3/TRBV12-4
j_call: TRBJ1-5
cdr3_aa: CASCREGDQPQHF
cdr3_nt: TGTGCCAGCTGCCGGGAGGGGGATCAGCCCCAGCATTTT

d_call: NA
clone_size: NA
v_call: TRBV5-1
j_call: TRBJ2-1
cdr3_aa: CASSSSGVPYNEQFF
cdr3_nt: TGCGCCAGCAGCTCCTCCGGGGTTCCCTACAATGAGCAGTTCTTC

d_call: TRBD1
clone_size: NA
v_call: TRBV27
j_call: TRBJ1-2
cdr3_aa: CASSLSGTGGGGYTF
cdr3_nt: TGTGCCAGCAGTTTATCGGGGACAGGGGGAGGAGGCTACACCTTC

d_call: NA
clone_size: few
v_call: TRBV2
j_call: TRBJ2-3
cdr3_aa: CASSAPEEGSDTQYF
cdr3_nt: TGTGCCAGCAGCGCTCCCGAGGAGGGTTCGGATACGCAGTATTTT

d_call: TRBD1
clone_size: NA
v_call: TRBV7-9
j_call: TRBJ1-3
cdr3_aa: CASSLQGSHSGNTIYF
cdr3_nt: TGTGCCAGCAGCCTACAGGGGTCCCACTCTGGAAACACCATATATTTT

d_call: NA
clone_size: NA
v_call: TRBV25-1
j_call: TRBJ1-2
cdr3_aa: CASGVSGTNYGYTF
cdr3_nt: TGTGCCAGCGGAGTGAGTGGGACTAACTATGGCTACACCTTC

d_call: TRBD1
clone_size: NA
v_call: TRBV7-9
j_call: TRBJ1-2
cdr3_aa: CASSLGQERTRTF
cdr3_nt: TGTGCCAGCAGCTTGGGACAGGAACGAACGAGAACCTTC

d_call: NA
clone_size: once
v_call: TRBV7-2
j_call: TRBJ1-2
cdr3_aa: CASSLQNYGYTF
cdr3_nt: TGTGCCAGCAGTCTGCAGAACTATGGCTACACCTTC

d_call: TRBD1
clone_size: NA
v_call: TRBV13
j_call: TRBJ1-1
cdr3_aa: CASSLDRGPTIAFF
cdr3_nt: TGTGCCAGCAGCTTAGACAGGGGTCCCACTATAGCTTTCTTT

d_call: NA
clone_size: NA
v_call: TRBV11-3
j_call: TRBJ2-5
cdr3_aa: CASSLSGLQETQYF
cdr3_nt: TGTGCCAGCAGCCTGTCAGGGCTTCAAGAGACCCAGTACTTC

d_call: NA
clone_size: NA
v_call: TRBV7-9
j_call: TRBJ1-3
cdr3_aa: CASSVTTGGSSGNTIYF
cdr3_nt: TGTGCCAGCAGCGTAACAACGGGGGGTTCCTCTGGAAACACCATATATTTT

d_call: NA
clone_size: NA
v_call: TRBV29-1
j_call: TRBJ1-1
cdr3_aa: CSVDPLGADEMNTEAFF
cdr3_nt: TGCAGCGTTGATCCACTCGGGGCGGATGAAATGAACACTGAAGCTTTCTTT

d_call: NA
clone_size: NA
v_call: TRBV14
j_call: TRBJ1-6
cdr3_aa: CASSQDGNSPLHF
cdr3_nt: TGTGCCAGCAGCCAAGATGGAAATTCACCCCTCCACTTT

d_call: TRBD1
clone_size: NA
v_call: TRBV5-6
j_call: TRBJ1-1
cdr3_aa: CASSLRQGDTEAFF
cdr3_nt: TGTGCCAGCAGCTTGCGACAGGGCGACACTGAAGCTTTCTTT

d_call: TRBD1
clone_size: NA
v_call: TRBV7-9
j_call: TRBJ1-1
cdr3_aa: CASGPPGQELSITEAFF
cdr3_nt: TGTGCCAGCGGGCCCCCCGGACAGGAGCTCTCGATCACTGAAGCTTTCTTT

d_call: TRBD1
clone_size: NA
v_call: TRBV19
j_call: TRBJ1-2
cdr3_aa: CASSPTGSRSGYTF
cdr3_nt: TGTGCCAGTAGTCCGACAGGGTCTCGGAGTGGCTACACCTTC

d_call: TRBD1
clone_size: NA
v_call: TRBV7-6
j_call: TRBJ2-5
cdr3_aa: CASSPGTGQETQYF
cdr3_nt: TGTGCCAGCAGCCCCGGGACAGGCCAAGAGACCCAGTACTTC

d_call: NA
clone_size: NA
v_call: TRBV5-1
j_call: TRBJ1-3
cdr3_aa: CASSPEGGNTIYF
cdr3_nt: TGCGCCAGCAGCCCCGAGGGGGGAAACACCATATATTTT

d_call: NA
clone_size: NA
v_call: TRBV5-4
j_call: TRBJ1-6
cdr3_aa: CASSSGDSPLHF
cdr3_nt: TGTGCCAGCAGCTCCGGGGATTCACCCCTCCACTTT

d_call: TRBD2
clone_size: NA
v_call: TRBV6-5
j_call: TRBJ2-3
cdr3_aa: CASSYETSGGTDTQYF
cdr3_nt: TGTGCCAGCAGTTACGAGACTAGCGGGGGCACAGATACGCAGTATTTT

d_call: NA
clone_size: NA
v_call: TRBV6-6
j_call: TRBJ1-5
cdr3_aa: CASSLQDSNQPQHF
cdr3_nt: TGTGCCAGCAGCTTACAGGATAGCAATCAGCCCCAGCATTTT

d_call: NA
clone_size: NA
v_call: TRBV5-5
j_call: TRBJ1-4
cdr3_aa: CASSLILWPEKLFF
cdr3_nt: TGTGCCAGCAGCTTGATACTTTGGCCAGAAAAACTGTTTTTT

d_call: TRBD1
clone_size: NA
v_call: TRBV9
j_call: TRBJ1-3
cdr3_aa: CASSANSRGLGGNTIYF
cdr3_nt: TGTGCCAGCAGCGCCAATTCTAGGGGGCTAGGTGGAAACACCATATATTTT

d_call: TRBD2
clone_size: NA
v_call: TRBV27
j_call: TRBJ2-1
cdr3_aa: CASSWTSGENNEQFF
cdr3_nt: TGTGCCAGCAGTTGGACTAGCGGAGAGAACAATGAGCAGTTCTTC

d_call: TRBD2
clone_size: NA
v_call: TRBV6-2/TRBV6-3
j_call: TRBJ2-3
cdr3_aa: CASSYGLAADTQYF
cdr3_nt: TGTGCCAGCAGTTACGGACTAGCGGCAGATACGCAGTATTTT

d_call: TRBD2
clone_size: NA
v_call: TRBV19
j_call: TRBJ2-3
cdr3_aa: CASSTGLAGTDTQYF
cdr3_nt: TGTGCCAGTAGTACTGGACTAGCGGGCACAGATACGCAGTATTTT

d_call: NA
clone_size: few
v_call: TRBV7-2
j_call: TRBJ2-3
cdr3_aa: CASRTWGATDTQYF
cdr3_nt: TGTGCCAGCAGGACGTGGGGAGCCACAGATACGCAGTATTTT

d_call: TRBD1
clone_size: NA
v_call: TRBV5-5
j_call: TRBJ1-2
cdr3_aa: CASSLTLRQGEGYGYTF
cdr3_nt: TGTGCCAGCAGCTTGACCCTTCGACAGGGGGAAGGCTATGGCTACACCTTC

d_call: TRBD1
clone_size: NA
v_call: TRBV23-1
j_call: TRBJ1-4
cdr3_aa: CASSQPRQGREATNEKLFF
cdr3_nt: TGCGCCAGCAGTCAACCTCGACAGGGGAGAGAGGCGACTAATGAAAAACTGTTTTTT

d_call: NA
clone_size: NA
v_call: TRBV2
j_call: TRBJ2-2
cdr3_aa: CASKGRSVGELFF
cdr3_nt: TGTGCCAGCAAGGGCAGGTCGGTCGGGGAGCTGTTTTTT

d_call: TRBD1
clone_size: NA
v_call: TRBV27
j_call: TRBJ2-7
cdr3_aa: CASSVTGRPYEQYF
cdr3_nt: TGTGCCAGCAGTGTGACAGGGCGCCCCTACGAGCAGTACTTC

d_call: NA
clone_size: once
v_call: TRBV12-3/TRBV12-4
j_call: TRBJ1-1
cdr3_aa: CASSLERSTEAFF
cdr3_nt: TGTGCCAGCAGTTTGGAGCGGAGCACTGAAGCTTTCTTT

d_call: TRBD2
clone_size: NA
v_call: TRBV7-8
j_call: TRBJ2-1
cdr3_aa: CASSLKRGYGSYNEQFF
cdr3_nt: TGTGCCAGCAGCTTAAAGCGGGGGTATGGCTCCTACAATGAGCAGTTCTTC

d_call: TRBD1
clone_size: NA
v_call: TRBV4-1
j_call: TRBJ2-1
cdr3_aa: CASSPWTGINNEQFF
cdr3_nt: TGCGCCAGCAGCCCCTGGACAGGGATTAACAATGAGCAGTTCTTC

d_call: TRBD1
clone_size: NA
v_call: TRBV29-1
j_call: TRBJ1-4
cdr3_aa: CSAGQGRGEKLFF
cdr3_nt: TGCAGCGCCGGACAGGGAAGAGGGGAAAAACTGTTTTTT

d_call: NA
clone_size: once
v_call: TRBV6-5
j_call: TRBJ1-6
cdr3_aa: CASRTTASHPPLHF
cdr3_nt: TGTGCCAGCAGAACAACAGCATCCCACCCACCCCTCCACTTT